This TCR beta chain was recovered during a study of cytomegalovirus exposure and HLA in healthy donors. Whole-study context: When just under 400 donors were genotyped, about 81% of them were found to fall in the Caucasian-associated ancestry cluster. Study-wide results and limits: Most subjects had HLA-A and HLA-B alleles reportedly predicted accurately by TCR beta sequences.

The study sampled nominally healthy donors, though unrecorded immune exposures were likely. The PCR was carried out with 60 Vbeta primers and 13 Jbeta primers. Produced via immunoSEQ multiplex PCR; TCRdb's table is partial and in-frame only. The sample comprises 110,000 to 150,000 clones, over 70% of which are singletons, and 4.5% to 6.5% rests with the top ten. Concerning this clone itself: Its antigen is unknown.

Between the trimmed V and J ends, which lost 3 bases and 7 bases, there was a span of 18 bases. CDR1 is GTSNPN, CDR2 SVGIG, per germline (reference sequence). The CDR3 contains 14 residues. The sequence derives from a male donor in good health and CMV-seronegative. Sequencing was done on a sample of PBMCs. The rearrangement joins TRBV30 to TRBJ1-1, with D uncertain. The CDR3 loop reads CAWRPDGSSREAFF. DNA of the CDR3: TGTGCCTGGAGACCGGACGGGTCTAGCCGTGAAGCTTTCTTT. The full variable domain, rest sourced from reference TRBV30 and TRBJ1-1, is SQTIHQWPATLVQPVGSPLSLECTVEGTSNPNLYWYRQAAGRGLQLLFYSVGIGQISSEVPQNLSASRPQDRQFILSSKKLLLSDSGFYLCAWRPDGSSREAFFGQGTRLTVV.